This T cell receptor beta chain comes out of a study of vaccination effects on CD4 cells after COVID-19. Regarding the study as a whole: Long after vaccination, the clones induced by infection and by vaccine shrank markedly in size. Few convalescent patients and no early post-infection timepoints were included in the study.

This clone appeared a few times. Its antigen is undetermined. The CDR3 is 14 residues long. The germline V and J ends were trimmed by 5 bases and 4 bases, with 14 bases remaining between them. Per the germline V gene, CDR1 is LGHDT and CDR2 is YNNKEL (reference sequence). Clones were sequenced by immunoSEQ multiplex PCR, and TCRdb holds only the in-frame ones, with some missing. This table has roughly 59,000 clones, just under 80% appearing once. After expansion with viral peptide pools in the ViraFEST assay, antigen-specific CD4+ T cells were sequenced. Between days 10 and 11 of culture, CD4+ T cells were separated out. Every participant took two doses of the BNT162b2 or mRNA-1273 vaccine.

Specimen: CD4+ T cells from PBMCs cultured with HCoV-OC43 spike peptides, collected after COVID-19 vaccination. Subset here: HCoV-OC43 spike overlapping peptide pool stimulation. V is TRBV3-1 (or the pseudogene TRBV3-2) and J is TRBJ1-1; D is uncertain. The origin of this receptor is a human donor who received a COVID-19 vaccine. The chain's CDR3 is CASSKRESGTEAFF. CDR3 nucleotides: TGTGCCAGCAGCAAAAGGGAAAGTGGCACTGAAGCTTTCTTT.